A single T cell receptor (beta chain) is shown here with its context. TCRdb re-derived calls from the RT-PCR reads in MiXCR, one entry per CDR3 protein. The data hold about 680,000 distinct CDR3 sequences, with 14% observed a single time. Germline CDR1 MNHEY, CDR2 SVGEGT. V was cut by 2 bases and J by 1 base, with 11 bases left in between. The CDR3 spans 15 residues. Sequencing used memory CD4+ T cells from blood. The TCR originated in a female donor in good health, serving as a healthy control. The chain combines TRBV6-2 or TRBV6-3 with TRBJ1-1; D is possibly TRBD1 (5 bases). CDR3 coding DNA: TGTGCCAGCAGTTACCCCCTGACAGCGAACACTGAAGCTTTCTTT. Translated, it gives CASSYPLTANTEAFF.